This T cell receptor beta chain derives from a study of blood T cell repertoires in COVID-19. Whole-study context: Sites in the United States, Italy and Spain provided acute and convalescent COVID-19 samples. From T cells, B-cell-depleted T cells, or PBMCs came the material, which was cDNA or gDNA.

Authors' analysis steps: Amplification of reference gene primers was used by the study to estimate nucleated cell counts. Using immunoSEQ multiplex PCR, the repertoire was profiled, and TCRdb retains in-frame clones only, with some absent. V, J and clone size are those of that table, while D and trimming were read from the DNA. The sample gives some 96,000 clones, 70% to 90% of which show up once; roughly 11% is in the top ten. This clone was found once. This CDR3 contains 13 residues. V was trimmed by 7 bases and J by 3 bases, leaving 12 bases between them. The V gene's germline CDR1 is SNHLY and CDR2 FYNNEI.

This clonotype originated in a human donor in a cohort sampled during active COVID-19. Sample: peripheral blood. The chain uses TRBV2 and TRBJ1-1; D uncertain. Here the CDR3 reads CASIKARDTEAFF. The CDR3 DNA follows: TGTGCCAGCATCAAAGCGAGGGACACTGAAGCTTTCTTT.